Reported below is one T cell receptor beta chain. The antigen is not known. The libraries were made with immunoSEQ version 4 in survey mode. Repertoires were generated with immunoSEQ multiplex PCR, while TCRdb's copy carries only in-frame clones and drops some. The sample has tens of thousands of clones, 82% seen once. Stimulation used approximately 9.1 ug/mL lysate from CMV-infected fibroblasts. Sorted nonresponding memory CD4+ T cells were CD40L-negative, CD69-negative, CD45RO-high. CD4+ T cell counts exceeded 400 cells/uL; CMV serology was positive. This sample is part of a study of persistence of HIV-infected CD4 T cells. About the study: A couple of participants gave one leukapheresis sample; others gave up to about 180 mL blood repeatedly.

Overall study findings and caveats: Proviral oligoclonality tracked with TCR oligoclonality within the same sorted cells. CMV- and Gag-responding cells had lower TCRbeta richness than CD3/CD28-responding cells.

The TCR originated in an adult woman with HIV who was CMV-seropositive. The material was CD4+ T cells sorted from PBMCs after approximately 18-hour stimulation, obtained from a patient who received antiretroviral therapy.

The CDR3 DNA sequence: TGCGCCAGCAGCTTGGACGGGGGTGAGCAGTTCTTC. This codes for CASSLDGGEQFF. The genes are TRBV5-1 and TRBJ2-1; D is perhaps TRBD2 (6 bases). Germline V gene data show CDR1 as SGHRS and CDR2 as YFSETQ. The CDR3 is 12 amino acids. Trimming stripped 0 bases from V and 9 bases from J, with 7 bases between.